Listed below are T cell receptor beta chains from one sample, sequenced in a study of blood T cell repertoires in COVID-19. The table came from immunoSEQ multiplex PCR; TCRdb's copy has only in-frame clones and leaves some out. In the table there are about 360,000 clones, around 87% of which are singletons. Sequenced sample: PBMCs or T cells enriched from blood (not recorded which). The receptors originated from a man aged 35 to 55 in a cohort exposed to, infected with or recovered from COVID-19 (not recorded which). Each CDR3 is given with its conserved first and last residue. The D gene is left open where the match is weak. The size entry is marked missing in some rows and otherwise reads once, few, many or a size class.

>TRBD2|TRBJ2-1|TRBV7-9|-
CASSLSLGTTDEQFF
TGTGCCAGCAGCTTATCACTTGGGACTACTGATGAGCAGTTCTTC
>TRBD1|TRBJ1-4|TRBV6-2/TRBV6-3|-
CASSTTTGATNEKLFF
TGTGCCAGCAGTACAACAACAGGGGCAACTAATGAAAAACTGTTTTTT
>TRBD1|TRBJ1-6|TRBV11-3|-
CASSFGQANSPLHF
TGTGCCAGCAGCTTCGGACAGGCTAATTCACCCCTCCACTTT
>TRBD2|TRBJ2-1|TRBV24-1|-
CATSATSVANEQFF
TGTGCCACCAGTGCCACTAGCGTAGCTAATGAGCAGTTCTTC
>TRBD1|TRBJ2-5|TRBV5-1|-
CASSPTGTGYETQYF
TGCGCCAGCAGCCCGACCGGGACAGGTTATGAGACCCAGTACTTC
>-|TRBJ2-2|TRBV11-3|-
CASSLRVGGELFF
TGTGCCAGCAGCTTGAGGGTAGGGGGGGAGCTGTTTTTT
>TRBD1|TRBJ2-7|TRBV4-2|-
CASSQDFGQGADEQYF
TGTGCCAGCAGCCAAGATTTTGGTCAGGGGGCCGACGAGCAGTACTTC
>-|TRBJ1-1|TRBV29-1|-
CSVGAQPLSTEAFF
TGCAGCGTTGGAGCCCAACCCTTGAGCACTGAAGCTTTCTTT
>-|TRBJ2-2|TRBV14|-
CASSQVLGHTGELFF
TGTGCCAGCAGCCAAGTATTGGGCCACACCGGGGAGCTGTTTTTT
>TRBD1|TRBJ1-4|TRBV3-1/TRBV3-2|-
CASSRRQGSEKLFF
TGTGCCAGCAGCCGCAGACAGGGAAGCGAAAAACTGTTTTTT
>-|TRBJ2-7|TRBV27|once
CASSPTGYTYEQYF
TGTGCCAGCAGTCCCACAGGTTACACCTACGAGCAGTACTTC
>TRBD1|TRBJ1-5|TRBV30|once
CAWSNGQGHNQPQHF
TGTGCCTGGAGTAATGGACAGGGACATAATCAGCCCCAGCATTTT
>TRBD1|TRBJ2-7|TRBV28|-
CASRQTGQGANEQYF
TGTGCCAGCAGGCAAACCGGGCAGGGGGCGAACGAGCAGTACTTC
>TRBD2|TRBJ2-7|TRBV28|-
CASSPLAGASYEQYF
TGTGCCAGCAGTCCTCTGGCGGGAGCTTCCTACGAGCAGTACTTC
>TRBD1|TRBJ1-4|TRBV4-1|-
CASSQEDRQGEKLFF
TGCGCCAGCAGCCAAGAGGACAGGCAGGGTGAAAAACTGTTTTTT
>-|TRBJ1-1|TRBV27|-
CASSSPAVGNTEAFF
TGTGCCAGCAGTTCACCCGCGGTAGGGAACACTGAAGCTTTCTTT
>TRBD2|TRBJ2-1|TRBV7-9|-
CASRLLAGSYNEQFF
TGTGCCAGCAGGCTTCTAGCGGGCTCCTACAATGAGCAGTTCTTC
>TRBD2|TRBJ2-7|TRBV18|-
CASSQGLYSYEQYF
TGTGCCAGCTCACAGGGACTATACTCCTACGAGCAGTACTTC
>-|TRBJ2-3|TRBV24-1|-
CATSTGYTQYF
TGTGCCACCAGTACAGGGTATACGCAGTATTTT
>-|TRBJ1-5|TRBV6-6|-
CASSWTEAYQPQHF
TGTGCCAGCAGCTGGACAGAAGCTTATCAGCCCCAGCATTTT
>TRBD1|TRBJ1-1|TRBV3-1/TRBV3-2|-
CASSQRDSNTEAFF
TGTGCCAGCAGCCAAAGGGACAGCAACACTGAAGCTTTCTTT
>TRBD2|TRBJ2-7|TRBV28|-
CASSSPGLAGDEQYF
TGTGCCAGCAGTTCACCGGGACTAGCGGGGGACGAGCAGTACTTC
>-|TRBJ1-1|TRBV29-1|-
CSVVPGGDEAFF
TGCAGCGTTGTGCCAGGCGGGGATGAAGCTTTCTTT
>-|TRBJ2-1|TRBV5-1|once
CASSLGDTENEQFF
TGCGCCAGCAGCTTGGGGGACACTGAAAATGAGCAGTTCTTC